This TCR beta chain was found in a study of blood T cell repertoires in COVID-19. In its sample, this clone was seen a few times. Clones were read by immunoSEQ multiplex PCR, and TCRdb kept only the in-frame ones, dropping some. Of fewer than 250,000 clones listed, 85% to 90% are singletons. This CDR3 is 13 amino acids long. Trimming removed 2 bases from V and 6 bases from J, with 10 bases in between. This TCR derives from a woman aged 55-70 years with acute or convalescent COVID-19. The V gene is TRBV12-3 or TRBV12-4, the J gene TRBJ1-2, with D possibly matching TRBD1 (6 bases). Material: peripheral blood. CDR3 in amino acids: CASSLQGRDGYTF. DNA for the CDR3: TGTGCCAGCAGTTTACAGGGGAGGGATGGCTACACCTTC.